The 9 T cell receptor beta chains below come from one sample, sequenced in a study of CD8+CD57+ T cells in acquired aplastic anemia. The TCR beta profiling, which covered VDJ combination and CDR3 sequence, was carried out using genomic DNA as the template. One entry per CDR3 protein results from TCRdb running MiXCR on the reads. Here the sample spans roughly 80,000 distinct CDR3 sequences, over 35% being singletons. Sample: sorted CD4+, CD8+, or CD8+CD57+ T cells (not recorded which) from PBMCs. The receptors stem from a human donor in good health, serving as a control.

This chain connects TRBV24-1 to TRBJ2-7, with 9 nucleotides matching TRBD1. Germline assignment: CDR1 KGHDR and CDR2 SFDVKD. The CDR3 runs to 15 residues. V trimming: 1 base; J trimming: 4 bases; junction bases outside the gene matches: 4. CDR3 residues: CATSDFPGTGYEQYF. DNA of the CDR3: TGTGCCACCAGTGATTTTCCCGGGACAGGGTACGAGCAGTACTTC.

Comments on this clonotype: The junction departs from germline at one end; a sequencing error may be responsible. The J gene is TRBJ2-7, the V gene TRBV3-1; D may match TRBD1 or TRBD2 (6 bases each). Germline V lookup: CDR1 LGHDT, CDR2 YNNKEL (reference sequence). The CDR3 has 15 amino acids. CDR3 nucleotides: TGTGCCAGCAGCCAAGACGGGGGCCTCTCCTACGAGCAGTGCTTC. Translation: CASSQDGGLSYEQCF.

This clonotype has at least ten counts. The rearrangement links TRBV12-3 or TRBV12-4 to TRBJ1-2; D may be TRBD1 (6 bases). The germline V and J ends were trimmed by 6 bases and 5 bases, with 16 bases remaining between them. This CDR3 has 14 residues. The CDR3 region is CASSNIDRHYGYTF. In nucleotides, the CDR3 is TGTGCCAGCAGCAACATAGACAGGCATTATGGCTACACCTTC.

The gene calls are TRBV11-3 and TRBJ2-1; D uncertain. CDR3 size: 14 residues. V was trimmed by 0 bases and J by 7 bases, leaving 10 bases between them. From germline, CDR1 is SGHNT and CDR2 YENEEA. The CDR3 sequence is CASSLDPMVNEQFF. The CDR3 region has the DNA TGTGCCAGCAGCTTAGATCCTATGGTAAATGAGCAGTTCTTC.

CDR3 in amino acids: CASSIIAGHPNYGYTF. The CDR3 coding sequence is TGTGCCAGCAGTATTATAGCGGGACATCCTAACTATGGCTACACCTTC. The V and J genes are TRBV2 and TRBJ1-2; D is possibly TRBD1 (6 bases). The CDR3 spans 16 residues. Germline CDR1 and CDR2: SNHLY and FYNNEI. With 5 bases removed from V and 0 bases from J, the gap between germline ends came to 16 bases.

This clonotype was picked up many times. This chain links TRBV9 with TRBJ1-1; no definite D call. From germline, CDR1 is SGDLS and CDR2 YYNGEE. Deletions cut 4 bases from V and 0 bases from J, with 7 bases between. This CDR3 is 13 amino acids long. CDR3 sequence reads: CASSPGVNTEAFF. CDR3 DNA: TGTGCCAGCAGCCCCGGGGTGAACACTGAAGCTTTCTTT. Complete variable domain (other parts from reference TRBV9 and TRBJ1-1): DSGVTQTPKHLITATGQRVTLRCSPRSGDLSVYWYQQSLDQGLQFLIQYYNGEERAKGNILERFSAQQFPDLHSELNLSSLELGDSALYFCASSPGVNTEAFFGQGTRLTVV.

This clonotype was recorded many times. This chain uses TRBV20-1 with TRBJ1-5; D gene ambiguous. V lost 3 bases and J 3 bases, leaving 12 bases between the germline ends. The CDR3 extends over 14 amino acids. Germline CDR1 reads DFQATT; CDR2 reads SNEGSKA (reference sequence). The CDR3 loop reads CSASEVGYNQPQHF. The CDR3 DNA sequence: TGCAGTGCTAGTGAAGTGGGCTACAATCAGCCCCAGCATTTT.

The rearrangement uses TRBV7-2 and TRBJ2-5, with D perhaps being TRBD1 or TRBD2 (5 bases each). This CDR3 region has 13 residues. Trimming cost V 5 bases and J 5 bases, with 12 bases left between them. Germline CDR1 reads SGHTA; CDR2 reads FQGNSA. In DNA form, the CDR3 reads TGTGCCAGCAGCCCCGGGACCCGGGAGACCCAGTACTTC. Its protein product is CASSPGTRETQYF.

This clonotype appeared a single time. This may be a read error: a much more frequent sequence differs by one nucleotide. Given the absence of the conserved phenylalanine or tryptophan at the CDR3 end, a read error is likely. The chain couples TRBV6-5 to TRBJ2-7; D is ambiguous. V gave up 0 bases and J gave up 3 bases, with 9 bases separating them. Germline V gene sequence: CDR1 MNHEY, CDR2 SVGAGI. This CDR3 has 14 residues. Here the CDR3 DNA reads TGTGCCAGCAGTTACTCAGAGGAAGGCTACGAGCAGTACTCC. Protein product: CASSYSEEGYEQYS.